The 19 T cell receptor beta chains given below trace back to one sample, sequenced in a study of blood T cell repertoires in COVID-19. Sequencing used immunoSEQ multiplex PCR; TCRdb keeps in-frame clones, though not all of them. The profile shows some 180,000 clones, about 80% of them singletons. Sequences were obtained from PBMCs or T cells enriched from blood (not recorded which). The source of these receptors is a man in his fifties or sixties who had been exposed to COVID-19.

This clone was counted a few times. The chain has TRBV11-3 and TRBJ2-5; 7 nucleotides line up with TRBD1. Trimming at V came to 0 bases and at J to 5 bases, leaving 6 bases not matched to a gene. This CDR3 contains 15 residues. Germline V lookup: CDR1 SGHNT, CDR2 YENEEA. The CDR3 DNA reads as TGTGCCAGCAGCTTAGATGGAATAGGGGGCGAGACCCAGTACTTC. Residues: CASSLDGIGGETQYF. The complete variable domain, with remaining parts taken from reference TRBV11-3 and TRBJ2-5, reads EAGVVQSPRYKIIEKKQPVAFWCNPISGHNTLYWYLQNLGQGPELLIRYENEEAVDDSQLPKDRFSAERLKGVDSTLKIQPAELGDSAVYLCASSLDGIGGETQYFGPGTRLLVL.

The CDR3, as DNA: TGTGCCAGCAGCCAAGTAACAGGGATGAACACTGAAGCTTTCTTT. Translated: CASSQVTGMNTEAFF. The rearrangement uses TRBV14 and TRBJ1-1; a possible D gene is TRBD1 (6 bases). Germline V lookup: CDR1 SGHDN, CDR2 FVKESK. Deletions cut 1 base from V and 0 bases from J, with 9 bases between. CDR3 size: 15 residues.

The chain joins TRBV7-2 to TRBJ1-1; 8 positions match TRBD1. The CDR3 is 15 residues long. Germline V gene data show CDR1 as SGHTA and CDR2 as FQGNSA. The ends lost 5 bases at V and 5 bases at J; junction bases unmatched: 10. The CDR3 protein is CASSQGASRRTEAFF. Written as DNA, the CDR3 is TGTGCCAGCAGCCAGGGGGCCAGCCGACGGACTGAAGCTTTCTTT.

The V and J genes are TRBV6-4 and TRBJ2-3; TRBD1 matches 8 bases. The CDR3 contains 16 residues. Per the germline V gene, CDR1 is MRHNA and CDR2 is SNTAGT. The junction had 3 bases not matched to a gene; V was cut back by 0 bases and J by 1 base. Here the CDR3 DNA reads TGTGCCAGCAGTGACTCTGGGGGACAGGGCACAGATACGCAGTATTTT. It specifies CASSDSGGQGTDTQYF.

The CDR3 DNA reads as TGTGCCAGCAGCTTGACAGGGAGCCAGCCCCAGCATTTT. Translating it yields CASSLTGSQPQHF. The genes are TRBV7-9 and TRBJ1-5; 7 positions agree with TRBD1. The V segment lost 3 bases and the J segment 7 bases; nucleotides outside the gene matches: 3. The CDR3 spans 13 residues. Germline V gives CDR1 SEHNR, CDR2 FQNEAQ (reference sequence).

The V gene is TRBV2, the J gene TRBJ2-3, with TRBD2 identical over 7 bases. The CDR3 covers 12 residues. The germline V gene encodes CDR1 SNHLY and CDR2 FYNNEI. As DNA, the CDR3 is TGTGCAACGAAGCGGGACACAGATACGCAGTATTTT. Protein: CATKRDTDTQYF. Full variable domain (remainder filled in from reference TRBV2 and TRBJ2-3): EPEVTQTPSHQVTQMGQEVILRCVPISNHLYFYWYRQILGQKVEFLVSFYNNEISEKSEIFDDQFSVERPDGSNFTLKIRSTKLEDSAMYFCATKRDTDTQYFGPGTRLTVL.

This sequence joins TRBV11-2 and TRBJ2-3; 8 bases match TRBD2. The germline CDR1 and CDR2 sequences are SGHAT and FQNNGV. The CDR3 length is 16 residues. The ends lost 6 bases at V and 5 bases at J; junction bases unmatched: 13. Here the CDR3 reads CASSKRTSGGRDTQYF. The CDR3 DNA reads TGTGCCAGCAGTAAGAGAACTAGCGGAGGGAGAGATACGCAGTATTTT.

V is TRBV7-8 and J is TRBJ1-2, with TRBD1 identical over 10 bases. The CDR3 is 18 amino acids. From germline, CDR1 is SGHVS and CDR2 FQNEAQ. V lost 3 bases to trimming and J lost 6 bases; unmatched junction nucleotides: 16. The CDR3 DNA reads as TGTGCCAGCAGCTTCTCCCGGGACAGGGGTGAAGTGGCGGATGGCTACACCTTC. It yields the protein CASSFSRDRGEVADGYTF.

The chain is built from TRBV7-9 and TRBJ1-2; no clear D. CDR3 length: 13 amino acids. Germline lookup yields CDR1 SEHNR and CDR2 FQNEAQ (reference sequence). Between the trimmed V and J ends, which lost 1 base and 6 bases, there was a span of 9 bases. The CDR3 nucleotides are TGTGCCAGCAGCTTAGACATCGGAGATGGCTACACCTTC. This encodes CASSLDIGDGYTF.

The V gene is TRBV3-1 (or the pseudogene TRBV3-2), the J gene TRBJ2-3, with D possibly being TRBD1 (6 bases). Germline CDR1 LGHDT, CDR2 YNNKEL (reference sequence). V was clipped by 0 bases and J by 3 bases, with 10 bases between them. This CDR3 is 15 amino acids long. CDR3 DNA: TGTGCCAGCAGCCAAGAAGGGGGTACGACAGATACGCAGTATTTT. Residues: CASSQEGGTTDTQYF.

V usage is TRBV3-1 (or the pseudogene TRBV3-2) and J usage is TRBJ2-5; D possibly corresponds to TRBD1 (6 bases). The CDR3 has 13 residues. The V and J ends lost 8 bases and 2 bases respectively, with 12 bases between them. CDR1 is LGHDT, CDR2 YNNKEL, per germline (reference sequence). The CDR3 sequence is CASRRRGQETQYF. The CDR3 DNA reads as TGTGCCAGCCGACGAAGGGGGCAAGAGACCCAGTACTTC.

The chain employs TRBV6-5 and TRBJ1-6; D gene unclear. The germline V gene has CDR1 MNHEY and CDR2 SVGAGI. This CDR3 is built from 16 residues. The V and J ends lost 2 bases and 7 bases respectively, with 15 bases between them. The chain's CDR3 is CASSYPFGVKNSPLHF. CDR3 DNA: TGTGCCAGCAGTTACCCATTCGGGGTAAAGAATTCACCCCTCCACTTT.

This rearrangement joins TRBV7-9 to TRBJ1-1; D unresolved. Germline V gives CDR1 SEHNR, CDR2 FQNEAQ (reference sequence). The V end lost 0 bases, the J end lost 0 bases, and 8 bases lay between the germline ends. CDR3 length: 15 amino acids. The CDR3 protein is CASSLAGKVNTEAFF. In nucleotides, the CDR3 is TGTGCCAGCAGCTTAGCCGGGAAAGTGAACACTGAAGCTTTCTTT.

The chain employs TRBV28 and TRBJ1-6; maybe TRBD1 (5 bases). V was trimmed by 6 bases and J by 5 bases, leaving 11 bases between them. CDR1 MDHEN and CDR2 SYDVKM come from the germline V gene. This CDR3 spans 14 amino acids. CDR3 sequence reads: CASRDGGDNSPLHF. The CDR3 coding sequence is TGTGCCAGCAGGGACGGGGGGGATAATTCACCCCTCCACTTT.

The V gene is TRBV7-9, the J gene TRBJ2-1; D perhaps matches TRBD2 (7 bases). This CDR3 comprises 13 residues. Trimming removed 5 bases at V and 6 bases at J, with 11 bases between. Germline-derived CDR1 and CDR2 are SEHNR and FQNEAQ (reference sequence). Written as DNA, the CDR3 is TGTGCCAGCAGCCCCCGGGGGGCCAATGAGCAGTTCTTC. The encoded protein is CASSPRGANEQFF.

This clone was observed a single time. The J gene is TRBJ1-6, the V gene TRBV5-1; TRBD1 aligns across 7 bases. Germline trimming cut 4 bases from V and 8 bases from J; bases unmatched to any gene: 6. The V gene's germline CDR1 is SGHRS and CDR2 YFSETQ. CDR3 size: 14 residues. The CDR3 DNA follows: TGCGCCAGCAGCGACAGGGTTGGAGATTCACCCCTCCACTTT. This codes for CASSDRVGDSPLHF.

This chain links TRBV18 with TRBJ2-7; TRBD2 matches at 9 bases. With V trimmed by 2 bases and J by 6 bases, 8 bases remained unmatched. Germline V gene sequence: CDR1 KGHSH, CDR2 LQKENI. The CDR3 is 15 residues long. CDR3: CASSPIPSGNPEQYF. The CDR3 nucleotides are TGTGCCAGCTCACCAATCCCTAGCGGGAACCCCGAGCAGTACTTC. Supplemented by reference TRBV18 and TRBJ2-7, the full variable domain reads NAGVMQNPRHLVRRRGQEARLRCSPMKGHSHVYWYRQLPEEGLKFMVYLQKENIIDESGMPKERFSAEFPKEGPSILRIQQVVRGDSAAYFCASSPIPSGNPEQYFGPGTRLTVT.

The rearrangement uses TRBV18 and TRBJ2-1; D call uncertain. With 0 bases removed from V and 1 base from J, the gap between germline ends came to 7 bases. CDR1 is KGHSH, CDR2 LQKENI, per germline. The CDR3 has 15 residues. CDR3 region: CASSPPSFSYNEQFF. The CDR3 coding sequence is TGTGCCAGCTCACCACCCAGTTTTTCCTACAATGAGCAGTTCTTC.

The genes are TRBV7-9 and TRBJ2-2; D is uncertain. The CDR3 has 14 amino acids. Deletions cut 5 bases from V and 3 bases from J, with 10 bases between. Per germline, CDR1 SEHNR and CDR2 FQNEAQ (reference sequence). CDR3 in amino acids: CASSTPLDTGELFF. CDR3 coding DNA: TGTGCCAGCAGCACTCCGTTGGACACCGGGGAGCTGTTTTTT.